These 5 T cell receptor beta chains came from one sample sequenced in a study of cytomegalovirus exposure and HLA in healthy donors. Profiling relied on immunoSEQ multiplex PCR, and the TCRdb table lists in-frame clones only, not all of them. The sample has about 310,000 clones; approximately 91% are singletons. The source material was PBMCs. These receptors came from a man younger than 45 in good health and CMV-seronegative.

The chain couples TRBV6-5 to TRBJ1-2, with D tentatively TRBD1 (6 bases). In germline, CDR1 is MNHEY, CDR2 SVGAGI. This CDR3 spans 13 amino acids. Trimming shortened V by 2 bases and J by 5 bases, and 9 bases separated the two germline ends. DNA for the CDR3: TGTGCCAGCAGTTACACAGGGATGTATGGCTACACCTTC. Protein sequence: CASSYTGMYGYTF.

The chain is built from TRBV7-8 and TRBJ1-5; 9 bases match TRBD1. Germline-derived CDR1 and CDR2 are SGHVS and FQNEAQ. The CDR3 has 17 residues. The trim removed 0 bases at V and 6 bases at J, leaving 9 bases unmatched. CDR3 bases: TGTGCCAGCAGCTTAGCGGGACAGGGTCTATGGGTTCAGCCCCAGCATTTT. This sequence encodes CASSLAGQGLWVQPQHF.

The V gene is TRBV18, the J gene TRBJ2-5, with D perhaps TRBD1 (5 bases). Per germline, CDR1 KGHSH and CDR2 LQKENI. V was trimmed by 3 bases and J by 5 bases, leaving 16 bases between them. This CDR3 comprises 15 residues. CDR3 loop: CASSPGQGASETQYF. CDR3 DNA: TGTGCCAGCTCACCGGGGCAAGGGGCTTCGGAGACCCAGTACTTC.

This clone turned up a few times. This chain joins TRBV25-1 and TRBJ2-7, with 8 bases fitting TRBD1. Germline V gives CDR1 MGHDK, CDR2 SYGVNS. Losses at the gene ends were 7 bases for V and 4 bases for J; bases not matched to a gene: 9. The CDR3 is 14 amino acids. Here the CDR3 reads CASTPGGPLYEQYF. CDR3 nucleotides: TGTGCCAGCACCCCAGGGGGCCCTCTATACGAGCAGTACTTC.

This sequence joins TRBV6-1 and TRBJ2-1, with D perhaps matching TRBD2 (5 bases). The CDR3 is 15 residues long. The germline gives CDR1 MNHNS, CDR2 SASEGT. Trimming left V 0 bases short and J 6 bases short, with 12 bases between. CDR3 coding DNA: TGTGCCAGCAGTGAAGCCCTCCCACTAGGCAATGAGCAGTTCTTC. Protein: CASSEALPLGNEQFF.